One and the same sample provided the 27 T cell receptor beta chains below, sequenced in a study of cytomegalovirus exposure and HLA in healthy donors. The PCR used 60 Vbeta and 13 Jbeta primers. Profiling relied on immunoSEQ multiplex PCR, and the TCRdb table lists in-frame clones only, not all of them. The table shows 20,000 to 25,000 clones, with about 77% occurring only once. The sequenced material came from PBMCs. The receptors derive from a man between 60 and 70 years old in good health and CMV-seronegative.

The V gene is TRBV6-1, the J gene TRBJ1-2; a possible D gene is TRBD1 (5 bases). CDR1 is MNHNS and CDR2 is SASEGT in the germline V gene. V lost 5 bases, J lost 4 bases, and 14 bases lay in between. The CDR3 totals 14 residues. The CDR3 loop is CASSQSTASYGYTF. Here the CDR3 DNA reads TGTGCCAGCAGTCAATCGACAGCTTCCTATGGCTACACCTTC.

As to this clone: The junction does not match germline at one end; this may be a read error. The rearrangement joins TRBV7-9 to TRBJ2-1; 10 positions match TRBD2. The CDR3 runs 15 residues. The germline V gene encodes CDR1 SEHNR and CDR2 FQNEAQ (reference sequence). CDR3 sequence (DNA): TGTTCCAGCAGCTTAGTCGGGGGGACTAGCGCGGGGCAGTTCTTC. It translates to CSSSLVGGTSAGQFF.

The chain employs TRBV5-8 and TRBJ1-5, with D hard to call. V was trimmed by 3 bases and J by 4 bases, leaving 8 bases between them. CDR1 and CDR2 from the germline V gene are SGHTS and YDEGEE. This CDR3 region has 13 residues. DNA of the CDR3: TGTGCCAGCAGCTACACAGAGAATCAGCCCCAGCATTTT. This codes for CASSYTENQPQHF.

The chain recombines TRBV7-9 with TRBJ1-2, with D perhaps matching TRBD1 (6 bases). Germline lookup yields CDR1 SEHNR and CDR2 FQNEAQ (reference sequence). CDR3 size: 16 residues. Trimming pared 5 bases from V and 4 bases from J, leaving 20 bases between. The CDR3 sequence is CASSPGSGGLAYGYTF. CDR3 nucleotides: TGTGCCAGCAGCCCAGGGTCGGGGGGCCTTGCCTATGGCTACACCTTC.

The chain employs TRBV14 and TRBJ2-1; D uncertain. Germline CDR1 reads SGHDN; CDR2 reads FVKESK. V lost 1 base to trimming and J lost 5 bases, with 15 bases between them. The CDR3 consists of 16 residues. As DNA, the CDR3 is TGTGCCAGCAGCCAAGTTGGTTTTGGCAAAGACAATGAGCAGTTCTTC. This translates into CASSQVGFGKDNEQFF.

The rearrangement joins TRBV14 to TRBJ2-7; TRBD1 aligns across 11 bases. V gave up 1 base and J gave up 5 bases; unmatched junction bases: 7. CDR1 and CDR2 (germline): SGHDN, FVKESK. The CDR3 is 16 amino acids. The CDR3 DNA is TGTGCCAGCAGCCAAGGTGGGACAGGGGGTATCGACGAGCAGTACTTC. Its protein is CASSQGGTGGIDEQYF.

The chain recombines TRBV5-1 with TRBJ1-2, with D tentatively TRBD1 (6 bases). V was trimmed by 4 bases and J by 6 bases, leaving 16 bases between them. This CDR3 region has 14 residues. Germline CDR1 reads SGHRS; CDR2 reads YFSETQ. DNA of the CDR3: TGCGCCAGCAGCATCACAGGGCGGTACGATGGCTACACCTTC. Translated: CASSITGRYDGYTF.

The chain employs TRBV19 and TRBJ1-2; D uncertain. CDR1 is LNHDA, CDR2 SQIVND, per germline (reference sequence). The CDR3 loop spans 12 amino acids. V lost 7 bases to trimming and J lost 3 bases, with 9 bases between them. The CDR3 DNA follows: TGTGCCAGTATGGCCCGGGACTATGGCTACACCTTC. Amino acids: CASMARDYGYTF.

This clone came up a few times. The chain employs TRBV6-6 and TRBJ1-3; D perhaps matches TRBD1 (5 bases). This CDR3 contains 14 residues. Trimming took 5 bases from V and 0 from J, leaving 8 bases between them. CDR1 is MNHNY, CDR2 SVGAGI, per germline (reference sequence). The CDR3 DNA reads TGTGCCAGCAGTGCCGGGGGCTCTGGAAACACCATATATTTT. It encodes CASSAGGSGNTIYF.

V and J are TRBV28 and TRBJ1-5, with D maybe TRBD1 (5 bases). The germline CDR1 and CDR2 sequences are MDHEN and SYDVKM. The CDR3 contains 14 residues. V was cut by 3 bases and J by 6 bases, with 12 bases left in between. CDR3 residues: CASSFSQARQPQHF. CDR3 bases: TGTGCCAGCAGTTTTTCACAGGCTCGTCAGCCCCAGCATTTT.

This sequence joins TRBV27 and TRBJ1-6; D uncertain. The CDR3 runs 12 residues. Between the trimmed V and J ends, which lost 2 bases and 6 bases, there was a span of 2 bases. Germline values: CDR1 MNHEY, CDR2 SMNVEV (reference sequence). The DNA for the CDR3 is TGTGCCAGCAGTTTACGTAATTCACCCCTCCACTTT. This sequence encodes CASSLRNSPLHF.

This chain uses TRBV18 with TRBJ2-3; maybe TRBD1 (6 bases). Germline assignment: CDR1 KGHSH and CDR2 LQKENI. Trimming cost V 6 bases and J 0 bases, with 10 bases left between them. This CDR3 spans 14 amino acids. In nucleotides, the CDR3 is TGTGCCAGCTCCCCCAGGGGAAGCACAGATACGCAGTATTTT. Translating gives CASSPRGSTDTQYF.

This clone was counted a few times. V gene TRBV6-5 combines with J gene TRBJ1-5; TRBD1 matches at 7 bases. CDR3 size: 15 residues. Germline CDR1 MNHEY, CDR2 SVGAGI. V lost 6 bases, J lost 2 bases, and 7 bases stayed unmatched. The CDR3 sequence: CASRHPGGGNQPQHF. In DNA form, the CDR3 reads TGTGCCAGCAGACACCCAGGGGGTGGCAATCAGCCCCAGCATTTT.

This sequence joins TRBV18 and TRBJ2-1, with D possibly matching TRBD2 (5 bases). Trimming stripped 6 bases from V and 6 bases from J, with 15 bases between. CDR1 is KGHSH and CDR2 is LQKENI in the germline V gene. The CDR3 loop spans 14 amino acids. CDR3 sequence reads: CASSPRGGVNEQFF. The CDR3 nucleotides are TGTGCCAGCTCGCCCCGGGGTGGAGTCAATGAGCAGTTCTTC.

Note on this clone: Additional DNA sequences in this sample encode the identical CDR3. This chain connects TRBV7-9 to TRBJ2-4, with TRBD2 matching 11 bases. This CDR3 is built from 13 residues. After removal of 5 bases from V and 13 bases from J, the junction contained 7 bases not matched to a gene. The germline CDR1 and CDR2 sequences are SEHNR and FQNEAQ (reference sequence). In DNA, the CDR3 is TGTGCCAGCAGCCACGGGACTAGCGGCATCCAGTACTTC. This translates into CASSHGTSGIQYF. Supplemented by reference TRBV7-9 and TRBJ2-4, the full variable domain reads DTGVSQNPRHKITKRGQNVTFRCDPISEHNRLYWYRQTLGQGPEFLTYFQNEAQLEKSRLLSDRFSAERPKGSFSTLEIQRTEQGDSAMYLCASSHGTSGIQYFGAGTRLSVL.

This clone was seen a single time. The rearrangement links TRBV19 to TRBJ2-7; weak D call: TRBD2 (5 bases). Germline CDR1 is LNHDA and CDR2 is SQIVND (reference sequence). The CDR3 has 13 residues. Trimming took 1 base from V and 3 from J, leaving 7 bases between them. For the CDR3, the DNA is TGTGCCAGTAGTATAGGACGGGACTACGAGCAGTACTTC. It is translated as CASSIGRDYEQYF. The whole variable domain, filled in from reference TRBV19 and TRBJ2-7, reads DGGITQSPKYLFRKEGQNVTLSCEQNLNHDAMYWYRQDPGQGLRLIYYSQIVNDFQKGDIAEGYSVSREKKESFPLTVTSAQKNPTAFYLCASSIGRDYEQYFGPGTRLTVT.

The rearrangement links TRBV5-6 to TRBJ2-5; D unclear. Between the trimmed V and J ends, which lost 2 bases and 2 bases, there was a span of 10 bases. CDR1 SGHDT and CDR2 YYEEEE come from the germline V gene. This CDR3 has 14 residues. The CDR3 coding sequence is TGTGCCAGCAGCTTACTGACAAGGCAAGAGACCCAGTACTTC. Translating it yields CASSLLTRQETQYF.

V gene TRBV5-1 combines with J gene TRBJ1-6, with D possibly matching TRBD1 (6 bases). The germline V gene has CDR1 SGHRS and CDR2 YFSETQ. CDR3 length: 16 amino acids. V lost 4 bases and J lost 9, with 20 bases in between. The DNA for the CDR3 is TGCGCCAGCAGCGCCGCCGAAGGGGGGGCAGGTTCACCCCTCCACTTT. It encodes CASSAAEGGAGSPLHF.

This clone was observed once. The chain couples TRBV7-9 to TRBJ2-1; D is uncertain. CDR3 length equals 11 residues. The V end was cut by 0 bases, the J end by 10 bases, with 4 bases between. CDR1 is SEHNR, CDR2 FQNEAQ, per germline (reference sequence). The CDR3 protein is CASSLAREQFF. Here the CDR3 DNA reads TGTGCCAGCAGCTTAGCGCGAGAGCAGTTCTTC. Full variable domain (missing parts from reference TRBV7-9 and TRBJ2-1): DTGVSQNPRHKITKRGQNVTFRCDPISEHNRLYWYRQTLGQGPEFLTYFQNEAQLEKSRLLSDRFSAERPKGSFSTLEIQRTEQGDSAMYLCASSLAREQFFGPGTRLTVL.

The genes are TRBV5-6 and TRBJ2-7, with 7 bases fitting TRBD1. The CDR3 length is 16 residues. The germline CDR1 and CDR2 sequences are SGHDT and YYEEEE. The junction had 11 bases not matched to a gene; V was cut back by 2 bases and J by 3 bases. The CDR3 reads CASSFTGAKGNYEQYF. In DNA form, the CDR3 reads TGTGCCAGCAGCTTTACAGGGGCGAAAGGGAACTACGAGCAGTACTTC. Supplemented by reference TRBV5-6 and TRBJ2-7, the full variable domain reads DAGVTQSPTHLIKTRGQQVTLRCSPKSGHDTVSWYQQALGQGPQFIFQYYEEEERQRGNFPDRFSGHQFPNYSSELNVNALLLGDSALYLCASSFTGAKGNYEQYFGPGTRLTVT.

The chain joins TRBV18 to TRBJ2-7; maybe TRBD1 (5 bases). Germline-derived CDR1 and CDR2 are KGHSH and LQKENI. Trimming cost V 2 bases and J 12 bases, with 23 bases left between them. The CDR3 runs 15 residues. Here the CDR3 reads CASSPWKLDIGGLYF. CDR3 in DNA: TGTGCCAGCTCACCATGGAAGCTGGACATCGGCGGCCTGTACTTC.

This clone occurred a few times. The chain employs TRBV28 and TRBJ2-5; the D is unclear. With the DNA end fitting TRBJ2-7 better, the J assignment may be wrong. The CDR3 runs to 13 residues. Germline lookup yields CDR1 MDHEN and CDR2 SYDVKM. Here the CDR3 reads CASSLTYPYEQYF. The CDR3 DNA reads as TGTGCCAGCAGTTTGACATACCCCTACGAGCAGTACTTC.

The chain is built from TRBV7-2 and TRBJ2-7; D gene uncertain. V was cut by 5 bases and J by 3 bases, with 17 bases left in between. Germline CDR1 is SGHTA and CDR2 is FQGNSA. The CDR3 sequence is 15 residues long. CDR3 sequence reads: CASSEEGSGIYEQYF. The CDR3 DNA is TGTGCCAGCAGCGAAGAAGGATCAGGCATCTACGAGCAGTACTTC.

This clone was recorded a few times. The gene calls are TRBV9 and TRBJ2-1; D not certain. Trimming removed 2 bases at V and 7 bases at J, with 13 bases between. CDR3 length: 14 residues. Looked up from germline, CDR1 is SGDLS and CDR2 is YYNGEE. CDR3 amino acids: CASSVTGVLNEQFF. The CDR3 nucleotides read TGTGCCAGCAGCGTTACGGGTGTTCTGAATGAGCAGTTCTTC.

CDR3 sequence (DNA): TGTGCCAGCAGCTTATCTCCCCGGGGGAGGGAGGTCTCTGGAAACACCATATATTTT. Translating gives CASSLSPRGREVSGNTIYF. This chain joins TRBV7-6 and TRBJ1-3, with D perhaps TRBD1 (5 bases). The CDR3 totals 19 residues. The ends were cut back, 2 bases at V and 0 bases at J, with 20 bases in the middle. CDR1 and CDR2 from the germline V gene are SGHVS and FNYEAQ.

The V and J genes are TRBV27 and TRBJ1-4; TRBD1 matches 8 bases. Germline loops: CDR1 MNHEY, CDR2 SMNVEV (reference sequence). The V segment lost 8 bases and the J segment 4 bases; nucleotides outside the gene matches: 9. This CDR3 region has 15 residues. CDR3 residues: CASGRDRLGNEKLFF. Written as DNA, the CDR3 is TGTGCCAGCGGCCGGGACAGGTTGGGTAATGAAAAACTGTTTTTT. The complete variable domain, with remaining parts taken from reference TRBV27 and TRBJ1-4, reads EAQVTQNPRYLITVTGKKLTVTCSQNMNHEYMSWYRQDPGLGLRQIYYSMNVEVTDKGDVPEGYKVSRKEKRNFPLILESPSPNQTSLYFCASGRDRLGNEKLFFGSGTQLSVL.

This chain uses TRBV5-6 with TRBJ2-2; possibly TRBD1 for D (5 bases). Germline CDR1 reads SGHDT; CDR2 reads YYEEEE. The V end was cut by 4 bases, the J end by 7 bases, with 8 bases between. The CDR3 totals 12 residues. CDR3 residues: CASSQGNGELFF. The CDR3 bases are TGTGCCAGCAGCCAGGGAAACGGGGAGCTGTTTTTT.